This paragraph covers one TCR beta chain sequence. Measured with immunoSEQ multiplex PCR; TCRdb has only the in-frame clones, and not every one. This table has around 600,000 clones, 97% appearing once. Per germline, CDR1 GTSNPN and CDR2 SVGIG (reference sequence). The CDR3 is 15 residues long. Between the trimmed V and J ends, which lost 2 bases and 2 bases, there was a span of 14 bases. The sample is drawn from a study of shared clonotypes between healthy human individuals. This TCR came from a woman in her twenties or thirties in good health. The specimen sequenced was naive CD4+ T cells sorted from blood. Subset noted: CD45RA+ positively selected. The V and J genes are TRBV30 and TRBJ2-3; D is undetermined. CDR3 in DNA: TGTGCCTGGAGTCTAAGAGTAGGAGACACAGATACGCAGTATTTT. Its protein product is CAWSLRVGDTDTQYF.